These T cell receptor beta chains were read from a single sample in a study of blood T cell repertoires in COVID-19. Assay: immunoSEQ multiplex PCR; the TCRdb copy retains only in-frame clones and omits some. The sample shows around 140,000 clones, roughly 85% of them seen only once. The sample consisted of PBMCs or T cells enriched from blood (not recorded which). These TCRs come from a woman aged 45-59 years who had recovered from COVID-19. The conserved cysteine and the conserved F or W are not part of the CDR3 here. D genes are given only for firm matches. Expanded clones are given a class, and other clones once, few, many or no size at all.

V gene	D gene	clone size	J gene	CDR3 protein
TRBV9	-	few	TRBJ2-3	ASSAGAFVTDTQY
TRBV2	-	-	TRBJ2-5	ASSGGTLQETQY
TRBV13	-	once	TRBJ1-3	ASSLRGGSSGNTIY
TRBV11-3	-	-	TRBJ2-3	ASSLDGSGVYTDTQY
TRBV25-1	-	-	TRBJ2-7	ASSVEVYEQY
TRBV15	-	-	TRBJ2-7	ATSRPPAYEQY
TRBV7-9	TRBD1	-	TRBJ1-5	ASSPGTGSPNSNQPQH
TRBV28	TRBD2	-	TRBJ2-3	ASSRLAGRDTQY
TRBV18	TRBD1	few	TRBJ1-6	ASSGTGGNSPLH
TRBV5-5	-	-	TRBJ1-5	ASSPNPDWSSNQPQH
TRBV19	-	once	TRBJ2-5	ASSIPPGRGLVETQY
TRBV7-9	-	-	TRBJ2-1	ATINQHSNEQF